These T cell receptor beta chains were read from a single sample in a study of cytomegalovirus exposure and HLA in healthy donors. Profiling relied on immunoSEQ multiplex PCR, and the TCRdb table lists in-frame clones only, not all of them. The data show about 160,000 clones, roughly 77% seen once. Sequenced sample: PBMCs. These receptor sequences come from a man between 18 and 29 years old in good health and CMV-seropositive. Each CDR3 is given with its conserved first and last residue. The D gene is left open where the match is weak. Some rows have no size entry. The others give once, few or many, or a class for an expanded clone.

J gene: TRBJ2-1; V gene: TRBV15; D gene: TRBD1; clone size: -; CDR3 DNA: TGTGCCACCAGCAGAGATCCCGTTTTCAGGACAGGGAACAATGAGCAGTTCTTC; CDR3 protein: CATSRDPVFRTGNNEQFF
J gene: TRBJ2-3; V gene: TRBV7-2; D gene: TRBD1; clone size: few; CDR3 DNA: TGTGCCAGCAGCTTAGCGGGACAGGGGACAGATACGCAGTATTTT; CDR3 protein: CASSLAGQGTDTQYF
J gene: TRBJ1-1; V gene: TRBV30; D gene: -; clone size: -; CDR3 DNA: TGTGCCTGGAGTGTACCGGGATCCCTTGGCACTGAAGCTTTCTTT; CDR3 protein: CAWSVPGSLGTEAFF
J gene: TRBJ1-1; V gene: TRBV27; D gene: -; clone size: few; CDR3 DNA: TGTGCCAGCAGTACCAGGGGCCTCGACACTGAAGCTTTCTTT; CDR3 protein: CASSTRGLDTEAFF
J gene: TRBJ2-3; V gene: TRBV29-1; D gene: -; clone size: few; CDR3 DNA: TGCAGCGTTGAGGGCAGAACTAGCACAGATACGCAGTATTTT; CDR3 protein: CSVEGRTSTDTQYF
J gene: TRBJ2-5; V gene: TRBV5-4; D gene: TRBD2; clone size: -; CDR3 DNA: TGTGCCAGCAGCTCGGGGAGCGGGGGGGTTGAGACCCAGTACTTC; CDR3 protein: CASSSGSGGVETQYF
J gene: TRBJ2-5; V gene: TRBV11-3; D gene: TRBD2; clone size: few; CDR3 DNA: TGTGCCAGCAGCCTGACTAGCGGGGGCCAAGGGACCCAGTACTTC; CDR3 protein: CASSLTSGGQGTQYF
J gene: TRBJ2-6; V gene: TRBV2; D gene: -; clone size: -; CDR3 DNA: TGTGCCAGCAGTGAAAGCCCCGCCAGGAGGGTCTCTGGGGCCAACGTCCTGACTTTC; CDR3 protein: CASSESPARRVSGANVLTF
J gene: TRBJ2-5; V gene: TRBV5-6; D gene: TRBD2; clone size: once; CDR3 DNA: TGTGCCAGCAGCTACTCCCCGGGACTAGCGGGTAATCAAGAGACCCAGTACTTC; CDR3 protein: CASSYSPGLAGNQETQYF
J gene: TRBJ1-1; V gene: TRBV28; D gene: -; clone size: -; CDR3 DNA: TGTGCCACAAACTCGAACACTGAAGCTTTCTTT; CDR3 protein: CATNSNTEAFF
J gene: TRBJ2-1; V gene: TRBV5-1; D gene: -; clone size: few; CDR3 DNA: TGCGCCAGCAGCGGGGGGGGCAACGAGCAGTTCTTC; CDR3 protein: CASSGGGNEQFF
J gene: TRBJ1-4; V gene: TRBV6-6; D gene: TRBD1; clone size: few; CDR3 DNA: TGTGCCAGCTCGCCCGGGACAGGGTATGAAAAACTGTTTTTT; CDR3 protein: CASSPGTGYEKLFF
J gene: TRBJ1-2; V gene: TRBV28; D gene: -; clone size: few; CDR3 DNA: TGTGCCACCCTCACTTCGGGACATAGCCCTGGCTACACCTTC; CDR3 protein: CATLTSGHSPGYTF
J gene: TRBJ2-2; V gene: TRBV7-3; D gene: TRBD1; clone size: -; CDR3 DNA: TGTGCCAGCAGCTCTCAGGGGGACCCCGGGGAGCTGTTTTTT; CDR3 protein: CASSSQGDPGELFF
J gene: TRBJ1-2; V gene: TRBV28; D gene: -; clone size: -; CDR3 DNA: TGTGCCAGCAGTTTACTGACAGCCTATGGCTACACCTTC; CDR3 protein: CASSLLTAYGYTF
J gene: TRBJ1-4; V gene: TRBV18; D gene: -; clone size: few; CDR3 DNA: TGTGCCAGCTCATCGAACGGGGGTTCAGATGAAAAACTGTTTTTT; CDR3 protein: CASSSNGGSDEKLFF
J gene: TRBJ1-2; V gene: TRBV2; D gene: -; clone size: -; CDR3 DNA: TGTGCCAGCAGTTCGGTCCGCCAGGCCAGTACATCTAACTATGGCTACACCTTC; CDR3 protein: CASSSVRQASTSNYGYTF
J gene: TRBJ2-1; V gene: TRBV5-1; D gene: TRBD1; clone size: -; CDR3 DNA: TGCGCCAGCAGCTTGGTCGTGACAGGGATCGATGAGCAGTTCTTC; CDR3 protein: CASSLVVTGIDEQFF
J gene: TRBJ2-3; V gene: TRBV7-6; D gene: -; clone size: -; CDR3 DNA: TGTGCCAGCAGGGAGGCGGGGGCCGATACGCAGTATTTT; CDR3 protein: CASREAGADTQYF
J gene: TRBJ1-1; V gene: TRBV6-5; D gene: -; clone size: -; CDR3 DNA: TGTGCCAGCAGTTATGCGCAGGTGAACACTGAAGCTTTCTTT; CDR3 protein: CASSYAQVNTEAFF
J gene: TRBJ2-1; V gene: TRBV28; D gene: -; clone size: -; CDR3 DNA: TGTGCCAGCAGTTTAACTCCGAGAAGCTACAATGAGCAGTTCTTC; CDR3 protein: CASSLTPRSYNEQFF
J gene: TRBJ1-4; V gene: TRBV2; D gene: TRBD1; clone size: -; CDR3 DNA: TGTGCCAGCCATTTAACCGCCGTAAGGGGACAGGGGTATGAAAAACTGTTTTTT; CDR3 protein: CASHLTAVRGQGYEKLFF
J gene: TRBJ1-2; V gene: TRBV5-1; D gene: TRBD1; clone size: -; CDR3 DNA: TGCGCCAGCAGCTTAATGGACAGGGGAAACTATGGCTACACCTTC; CDR3 protein: CASSLMDRGNYGYTF
J gene: TRBJ1-4; V gene: TRBV2; D gene: -; clone size: -; CDR3 DNA: TGTGCCGGTCGACAGGAGGTCAATGAAAAACTGTTTTTT; CDR3 protein: CAGRQEVNEKLFF